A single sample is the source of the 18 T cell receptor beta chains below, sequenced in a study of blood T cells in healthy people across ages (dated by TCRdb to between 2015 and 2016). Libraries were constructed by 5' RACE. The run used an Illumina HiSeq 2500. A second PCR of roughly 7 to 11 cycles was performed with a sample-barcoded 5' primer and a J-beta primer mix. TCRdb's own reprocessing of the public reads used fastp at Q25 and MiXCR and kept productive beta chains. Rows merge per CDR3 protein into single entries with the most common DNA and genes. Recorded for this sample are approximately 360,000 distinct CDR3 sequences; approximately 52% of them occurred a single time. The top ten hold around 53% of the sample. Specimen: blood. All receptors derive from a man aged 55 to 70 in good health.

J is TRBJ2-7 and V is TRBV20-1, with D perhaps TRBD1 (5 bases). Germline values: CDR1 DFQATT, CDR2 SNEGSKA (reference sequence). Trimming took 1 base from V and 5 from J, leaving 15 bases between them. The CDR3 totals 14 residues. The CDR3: CSARGGQGRNEQYF. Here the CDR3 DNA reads TGCAGTGCTAGAGGAGGTCAGGGCAGAAACGAGCAGTACTTC.

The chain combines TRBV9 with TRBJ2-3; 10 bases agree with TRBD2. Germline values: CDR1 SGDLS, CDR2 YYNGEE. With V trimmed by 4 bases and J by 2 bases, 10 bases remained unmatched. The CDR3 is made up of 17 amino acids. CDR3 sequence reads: CASSPYSSGGATDTQYF. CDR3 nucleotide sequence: TGTGCCAGCAGCCCTTATTCCAGCGGGGGGGCCACAGATACGCAGTATTTT. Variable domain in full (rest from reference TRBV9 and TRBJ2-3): DSGVTQTPKHLITATGQRVTLRCSPRSGDLSVYWYQQSLDQGLQFLIQYYNGEERAKGNILERFSAQQFPDLHSELNLSSLELGDSALYFCASSPYSSGGATDTQYFGPGTRLTVL.

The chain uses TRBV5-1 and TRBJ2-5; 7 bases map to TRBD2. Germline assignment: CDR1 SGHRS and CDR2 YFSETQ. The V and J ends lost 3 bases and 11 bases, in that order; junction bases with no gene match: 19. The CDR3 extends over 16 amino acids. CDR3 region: CASSYSPGGRVNEQYF. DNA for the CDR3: TGCGCCAGCAGCTACTCGCCCGGGGGGAGGGTGAATGAGCAGTACTTC.

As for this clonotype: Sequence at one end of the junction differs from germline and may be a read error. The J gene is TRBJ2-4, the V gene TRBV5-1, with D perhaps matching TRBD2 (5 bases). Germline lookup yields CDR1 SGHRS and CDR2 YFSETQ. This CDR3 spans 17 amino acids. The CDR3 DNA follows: TGCGCCAGCAGCTTGGCCGGTGGAGCCCAAGCCCTTTACGAGCGGTACTTT. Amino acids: CASSLAGGAQALYERYF.

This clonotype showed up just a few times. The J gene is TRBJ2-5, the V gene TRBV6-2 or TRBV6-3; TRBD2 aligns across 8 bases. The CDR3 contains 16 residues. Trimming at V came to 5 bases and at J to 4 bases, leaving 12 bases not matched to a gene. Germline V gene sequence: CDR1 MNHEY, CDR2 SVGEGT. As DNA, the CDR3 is TGTGCCAGCAGTGCCGTTCTAGCGGGTGGGGGAGAGACCCAGTACTTC. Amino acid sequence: CASSAVLAGGGETQYF.

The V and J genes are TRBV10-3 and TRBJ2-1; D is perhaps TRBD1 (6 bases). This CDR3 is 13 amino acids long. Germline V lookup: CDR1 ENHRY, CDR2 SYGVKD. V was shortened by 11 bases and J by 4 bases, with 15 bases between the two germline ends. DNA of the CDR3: TGTGCCTATAGGACAGAAGCATACAATGAGCAGTTCTTC. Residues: CAYRTEAYNEQFF.

In nucleotides, the CDR3 is TGTGCCAGCGGACAGGGTATAGCAACTGAAGCTTTCTTT. It encodes CASGQGIATEAFF. V and J are TRBV5-4 and TRBJ1-1, with 8 bases that match TRBD1. V shed 7 bases, J shed 5 bases, and the junction held 7 bases outside the gene matches. This CDR3 contains 13 residues. Germline V CDR1 and CDR2: SGHNT, YYREEE (reference sequence). Variable domain in full (rest from reference TRBV5-4 and TRBJ1-1): ETGVTQSPTHLIKTRGQQVTLRCSSQSGHNTVSWYQQALGQGPQFIFQYYREEENGRGNFPPRFSGLQFPNYSSELNVNALELDDSALYLCASGQGIATEAFFGQGTRLTVV.

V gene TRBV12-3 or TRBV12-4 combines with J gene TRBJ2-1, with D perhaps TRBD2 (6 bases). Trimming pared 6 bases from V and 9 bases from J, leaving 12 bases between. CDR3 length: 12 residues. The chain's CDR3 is CASRPGTSEQFF. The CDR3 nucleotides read TGTGCCAGCAGACCCGGGACTTCTGAGCAGTTCTTC.

CDR3 bases: TGTGCCAGCAGTTTCCGACAGAATTACTACGAGCAGTACTTC. This codes for CASSFRQNYYEQYF. The gene calls are TRBV28 and TRBJ2-7, with TRBD1 as a possible D gene (5 bases). CDR3 length equals 14 residues. Germline CDR1 reads MDHEN; CDR2 reads SYDVKM. Between the trimmed V and J ends, which lost 3 bases and 3 bases, there was a span of 12 bases.

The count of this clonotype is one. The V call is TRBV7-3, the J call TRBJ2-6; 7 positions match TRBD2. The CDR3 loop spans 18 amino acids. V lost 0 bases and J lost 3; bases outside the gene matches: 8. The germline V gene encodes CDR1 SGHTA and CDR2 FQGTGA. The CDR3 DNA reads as TGTGCCAGCAGCTTAACCGCCTATCCGGGAGGTGGGGCCAACGTCCTGACTTTC. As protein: CASSLTAYPGGGANVLTF.

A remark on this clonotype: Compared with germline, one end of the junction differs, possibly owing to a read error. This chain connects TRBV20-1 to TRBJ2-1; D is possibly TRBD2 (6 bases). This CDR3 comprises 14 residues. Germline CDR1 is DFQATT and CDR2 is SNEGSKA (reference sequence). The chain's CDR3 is CSARDLVGEDEQFF. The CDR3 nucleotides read TGCAGTGCTAGAGATCTAGTAGGGGAGGATGAGCAATTCTTC.

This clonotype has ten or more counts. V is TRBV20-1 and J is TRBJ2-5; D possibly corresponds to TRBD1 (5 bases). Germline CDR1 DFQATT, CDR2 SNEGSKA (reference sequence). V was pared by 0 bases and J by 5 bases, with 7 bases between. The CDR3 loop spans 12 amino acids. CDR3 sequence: CSAREKGETQYF. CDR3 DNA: TGCAGTGCTAGAGAAAAGGGGGAGACCCAGTACTTC.

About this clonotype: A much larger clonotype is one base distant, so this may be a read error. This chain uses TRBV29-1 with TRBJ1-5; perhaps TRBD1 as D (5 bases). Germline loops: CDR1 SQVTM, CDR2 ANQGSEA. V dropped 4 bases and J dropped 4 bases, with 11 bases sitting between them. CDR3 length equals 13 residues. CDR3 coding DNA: TGCAGCGTTGGGGGGGGTACAAATCAGCCCCAGCATTTT. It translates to CSVGGGTNQPQHF.

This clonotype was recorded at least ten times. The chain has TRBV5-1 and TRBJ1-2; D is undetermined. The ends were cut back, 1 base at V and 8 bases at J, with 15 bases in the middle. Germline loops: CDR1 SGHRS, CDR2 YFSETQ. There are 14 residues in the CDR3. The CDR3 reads CASSLLTAEEGYTF. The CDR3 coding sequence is TGCGCCAGCAGCTTGTTGACCGCCGAGGAAGGCTACACCTTC.

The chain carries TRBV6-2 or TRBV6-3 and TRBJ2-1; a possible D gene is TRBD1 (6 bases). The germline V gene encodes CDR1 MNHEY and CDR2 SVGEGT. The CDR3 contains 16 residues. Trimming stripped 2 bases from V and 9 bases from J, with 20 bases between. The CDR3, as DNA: TGTGCCAGCAGTTACGATGACAGGAGACGCTTCGGTGAGCAGTTCTTC. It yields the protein CASSYDDRRRFGEQFF.

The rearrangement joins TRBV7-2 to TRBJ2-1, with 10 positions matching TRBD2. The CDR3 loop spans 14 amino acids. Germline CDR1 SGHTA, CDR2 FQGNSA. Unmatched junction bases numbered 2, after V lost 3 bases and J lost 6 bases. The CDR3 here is CASSFQREGNEQFF. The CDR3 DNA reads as TGTGCCAGCAGCTTTCAGCGGGAGGGCAATGAGCAGTTCTTC.

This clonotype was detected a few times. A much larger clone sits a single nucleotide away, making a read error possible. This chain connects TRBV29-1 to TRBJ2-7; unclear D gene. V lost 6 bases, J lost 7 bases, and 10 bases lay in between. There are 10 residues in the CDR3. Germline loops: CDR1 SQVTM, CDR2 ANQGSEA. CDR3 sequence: CSVKDNEQYF. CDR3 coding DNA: TGCAGCGTAAAAGACAATGAGCAGTACTTC.

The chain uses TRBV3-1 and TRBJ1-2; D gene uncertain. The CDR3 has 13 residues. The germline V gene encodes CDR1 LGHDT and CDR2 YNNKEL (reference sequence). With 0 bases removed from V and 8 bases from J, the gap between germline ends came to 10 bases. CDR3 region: CASSQDGVRGYTF. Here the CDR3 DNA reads TGTGCCAGCAGCCAAGACGGAGTGCGCGGCTACACCTTC.